This T cell receptor beta chain was identified during a study of CD8 T cells in Susac syndrome. This clonotype was observed once. RNA was extracted with the RNeasy kit, and a quantity of about 0.45 to 1 ug was reverse transcribed using random hexamers. immunoSEQ multiplex PCR amplified TCR beta CDR3 across 54 Vbeta, 13 Jbeta. TCRdb analysed the immunoSEQ multiplex PCR reads with MiXCR anew, one entry per CDR3 protein. Here the sample spans about 130,000 distinct CDR3 sequences, around 91% being singletons. The authors carried out high-throughput sequencing of TCR beta. They applied it to CD8+ and CD4+ T cells obtained from blood. The multiple sclerosis control group was made up of treatment-naive patients with stable or active relapsing-remitting disease. Negative isolation was used for CD8+ and CD4+ T cells, and FACS enrichment was applied to TEMRA cells. Trimming left V 0 bases short and J 2 bases short, with 14 bases between. Germline V lookup: CDR1 DFQATT, CDR2 SNEGSKA (reference sequence). The CDR3 totals 15 residues.

Sample: CD8+ T cells from PBMCs. This rearrangement joins TRBV20-1 to TRBJ2-7; a possible D gene is TRBD1 (6 bases). This clonotype was sampled from a human donor with multiple sclerosis. DNA of the CDR3: TGCAGTGCTAGAGATTGGGAGTCAGGGGCCTACGAGCAGTACTTC. It specifies CSARDWESGAYEQYF.